The rows below give T cell receptor beta chains drawn from one sample of a study of T cells in Graves' hyperthyroidism and ophthalmopathy. A single record per CDR3 protein comes from TCRdb applying MiXCR to the multiplex PCR reads. The data contain roughly 530,000 distinct CDR3 sequences, under 20% of them seen just once; the ten biggest clones take up roughly a sixth. The sequencing sample was made of blood. The source is a woman aged 18-35 years with Graves' ophthalmopathy. Both conserved end residues are part of each CDR3.

>TRBV3-1
CASSQDSVSYNEQFF
>TRBV30
CAWSVTGATDTQYF
>TRBV30
CAWSPTGGNYGYTF
>TRBV18
CASSPTGYTEAFF
>TRBV11-2
CASSPPYLNPSYEQYF
>TRBV28
CASSLRGRAYEQYF
>TRBV7-8
CASNPGLAGKGEQFF
>TRBV7-8
CASSLGISTGLYGYTF
>TRBV27
CASSYRVAYGYTF
>TRBV11-2
CASSFGASGTVEQFF
>TRBV7-9
CASSLDGSWETQYF
>TRBV7-8
CASSLVQIAGANTGELFF
>TRBV5-1
CASSLEGVSETQYF
>TRBV7-9
CASSFPDSSYNSPLHF
>TRBV7-3
CASSDYNGIEAFF
>TRBV4-2
CASSQPPGMNTEAFF